This TCR beta chain was identified in a study of shared clonotypes between healthy human individuals. Study background: Two female and a few male donors aged 18 to 49 were enrolled.

The assay was immunoSEQ multiplex PCR, and TCRdb's table has in-frame clones only and misses some. The table lists about 2 million clones, about 95% of them singletons. Study-level points and caveats: Sequencing depth was a factor that was expected to affect clonotype sharing among donors.

CD45RO-negative, CCR7-positively selected cells formed the naive CD8 fraction, excluding terminally differentiated effector memory CD45RA+ cells. The CDR3 has 17 amino acids. V was clipped by 1 base and J by 5 bases; unmatched bases: 12. Germline lookup yields CDR1 SGHTA and CDR2 FQGNSA. Of note for this clone: As yet, its antigen is unknown.

Sequenced input: naive CD8+ T cells sorted from blood. The genes are TRBV7-2 and TRBJ2-3; 7 bases map to TRBD2. This TCR was sampled from a man in his late teens or twenties in good health. The CDR3 region has the DNA TGTGCCAGCAGCTTAGAATGGATGGCGGGAGCTGTAGATACGCAGTATTTT. Protein product: CASSLEWMAGAVDTQYF.